The clone carrying this T cell receptor (beta chain) came up a few times. As yet, its antigen is unknown. The amount of total RNA extracted per sample was at least 5.5 micrograms. The sample comes from a study of blood T cells in healthy people across ages. General study findings and limits: Donor CMV infection status was unknown, possibly confounding age-related changes in expanded clonotypes.

It was with a sample-barcoded 5' primer and a J-beta primer mix that a second PCR of about 6 to 12 cycles was run. A template-switch adaptor with 12 random nucleotides tagged each cDNA molecule. A minimum of 2.5 million CDR3-containing paired-end reads was obtained for each sample. TCRdb re-analysed the 5' RACE reads in MiXCR, keeping a single row per CDR3 protein. Of some 1,800,000 distinct CDR3 sequences listed, about two fifths were seen once; the top ten hold 20% to 25%. The CDR3 has 15 residues. V gave up 5 bases and J gave up 1 base; unmatched junction bases: 5. The germline V gene has CDR1 SGHTA and CDR2 FQGNSA.

The sequenced sample consisted of blood. The J gene is TRBJ1-1, the V gene TRBV7-2; TRBD1 matches at 9 bases. This TCR was sampled from a human donor in good health. The CDR3 reads CASSLRDRENTEAFF. The CDR3 DNA follows: TGTGCCAGCAGCCTTCGGGACAGGGAGAACACTGAAGCTTTCTTT.